This TCR beta chain was identified during a study of siplizumab effects on memory and regulatory T cells (dated by TCRdb to about 2019). Describing the broader study: The effect of the anti-CD2 antibody siplizumab on alloreactive T-cell subsets was examined in allogeneic mixed lymphocyte reactions constructed from human PBMCs. Results and caveats for the whole study, not just this receptor: Siplizumab significantly reduced the cumulative frequency of alloreactive sequences traceable to unstimulated CD4+ memory T cells. Compared with memory T cells, unstimulated naive T cells appeared more diverse, and naive cells seemed to make a substantial contribution to the alloresponse. Roughly 80-97% of proliferating CD4+ or CD8+ clones could not be assigned a naive or memory phenotype. Whether proliferating Tregs from siplizumab cultures were suppressive was not functionally confirmed. Sequences below about 10^-5 frequency were poorly captured, so only a minor fraction of alloreactive clones could be mapped to unstimulated subsets. Among mappable alloreactive CD4+ clones, an average Treg-derived fraction of less than 70% was observed with siplizumab, compared with more than 25% in control reactions.

With regard to this clone: Its antigen target is currently unknown. The input lacks base qualities; no much larger clone sits a single base away.

Library preparation used the immunoSEQ multiplex PCR assay. Roughly 10^5 TCR templates per sample were assayed on the deep sequencing platform. Genomic DNA extracted from sorted T cells was used for TCRbeta CDR3 sequencing. In the source study's methods: Clonal analysis of TCRbeta CDR3 data was done in the R programming language. Alloreactive CD4+ and CD8+ clones were defined by comparing unstimulated samples with post-reaction CFSE-low samples. By matching sequences to the repertoires of sorted unstimulated Treg and non-Treg cells, each alloreactive CD4+ clone was assigned a regulatory or non-regulatory origin. The source is immuneACCESS, and TCRdb retained only in-frame sequences with V and J called. Part of the clones is not carried over; for the studies checked, unresolved V genes explain less than half of this, and the remainder is unexplained. D and trimming come from the DNA, and the V and J calls and clone size come from that table. The sample has some 97,000 clones on record, approximately 91% of them singletons. The ten most abundant clones make up approximately 2.7% of the sample.

Between the V and J ends, shortened by 7 bases and 0 bases respectively, the junction contains 16 bases. CDR3 length: 17 amino acids, cysteine to phenylalanine. Only the CDR3 region is kept as DNA, spanning 51 bases read in frame from base 1. The CDR1 and CDR2 encoded by the germline V gene (reference sequence) are LNHDA and SQIVND. Sorted unstimulated T cells and proliferating T cells recovered from mixed lymphocyte reactions underwent TCRbeta CDR3 sequencing. Fresh whole blood from more than 8 HLA-typed healthy donors was used as the source from which PBMCs were isolated. Sequenced sample: CD4+ T cells sorted from blood. The chain employs TRBV19 and TRBJ2-6; the D gene is possibly TRBD1 or TRBD2, each agreeing over 5 bases. The sequence came from a human donor in good health. Some clones in this sample may be carry-over from other donors' samples. In nucleotides, the sequence is TGTGCCAGTACCATGGGGGATACACTCTCTGGGGCCAACGTCCTGACTTTC. This sequence encodes CASTMGDTLSGANVLTF.